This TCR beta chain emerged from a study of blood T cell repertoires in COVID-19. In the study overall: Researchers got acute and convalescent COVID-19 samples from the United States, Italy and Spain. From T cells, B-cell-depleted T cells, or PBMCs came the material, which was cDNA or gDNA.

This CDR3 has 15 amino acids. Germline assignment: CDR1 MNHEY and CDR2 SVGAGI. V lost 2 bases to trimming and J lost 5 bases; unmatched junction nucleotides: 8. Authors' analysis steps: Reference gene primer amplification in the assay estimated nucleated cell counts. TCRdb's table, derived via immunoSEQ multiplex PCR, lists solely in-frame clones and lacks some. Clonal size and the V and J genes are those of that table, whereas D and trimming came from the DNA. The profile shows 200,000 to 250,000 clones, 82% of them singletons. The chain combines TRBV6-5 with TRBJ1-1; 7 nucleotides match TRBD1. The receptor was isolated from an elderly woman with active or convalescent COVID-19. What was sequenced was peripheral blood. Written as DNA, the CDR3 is TGTGCCAGCAGTTACCAAGGGACAGCCCGAACTGAAGCTTTCTTT. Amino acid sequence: CASSYQGTARTEAFF.